Listed below are T cell receptor beta chains from one sample, sequenced in a study of blood T cell repertoires in COVID-19. Profiling relied on immunoSEQ multiplex PCR, and the TCRdb table lists in-frame clones only, not all of them. The sample lists over 250,000 clones, 70% to 85% occurring once. The source material was peripheral blood. The receptors were gathered from a woman at least 80 years old with acute or convalescent COVID-19. Both conserved end residues are part of each CDR3. A D gene is named only where the DNA matches it firmly. The size of a clone is reported for some rows only, either as once, few or many, or as a class for expanded clones.

NA	once	TRBV6-5	TRBJ1-2	CASLSAPGASYGYTF	TGTGCCAGCTTATCCGCCCCAGGGGCTAGCTATGGCTACACCTTC
NA	NA	TRBV29-1	TRBJ1-2	CSVPVGQGSSGYTF	TGCAGCGTGCCTGTGGGGCAGGGAAGCTCGGGCTACACCTTC
NA	few	TRBV5-1	TRBJ2-1	CASSLGRGANNEQFF	TGCGCCAGCAGCCTTGGGAGGGGGGCTAACAATGAGCAGTTCTTC
NA	NA	TRBV25-1	TRBJ1-3	CASSGPNAPRNTIYF	TGTGCCAGCAGTGGCCCCAATGCCCCTAGGAACACCATATATTTT
TRBD1	NA	TRBV18	TRBJ1-1	CASDRTGAEWTEAFF	TGTGCCAGCGATCGGACAGGGGCTGAATGGACTGAAGCTTTCTTT
NA	NA	TRBV19	TRBJ2-1	CASSIDLSVSNEQFF	TGTGCCAGTAGTATAGATTTGTCAGTTTCTAATGAGCAGTTCTTC
NA	NA	TRBV4-1	TRBJ2-3	CASSRPGGTDTQYF	TGCGCCAGCAGCCGCCCCGGGGGTACAGATACGCAGTATTTT
TRBD1	NA	TRBV10-3	TRBJ1-2	CAISADRYDGYTF	TGTGCCATCAGTGCGGACAGGTACGATGGCTACACCTTC
TRBD1	NA	TRBV19	TRBJ1-1	CASSPRTGEAFF	TGTGCCAGTAGTCCTCGGACAGGGGAAGCTTTCTTT
NA	NA	TRBV2	TRBJ2-7	CASSEEGRGTYEQYF	TGTGCCAGCAGTGAGGAGGGAAGAGGGACCTACGAGCAGTACTTC
NA	NA	TRBV30	TRBJ2-3	CAWSVGGGTDTQYF	TGTGCCTGGAGTGTAGGCGGGGGCACAGATACGCAGTATTTT
NA	NA	TRBV7-2	TRBJ2-7	CASSPWQGSSYEQYF	TGTGCCAGCAGCCCCTGGCAGGGGAGCTCCTACGAGCAGTACTTC
TRBD1	NA	TRBV10-3	TRBJ1-1	CAISERQGPGTEAFF	TGTGCCATCAGTGAGCGACAGGGTCCGGGCACTGAAGCTTTCTTT
TRBD2	NA	TRBV7-6	TRBJ2-7	CASSLGGGAHLYEQYF	TGTGCCAGCAGCTTAGGCGGGGGGGCCCATCTCTACGAGCAGTACTTC
NA	few	TRBV15	TRBJ1-6	CATSREGQLGFGSPLHF	TGTGCCACCAGCAGAGAGGGGCAGTTAGGGTTTGGGTCACCCCTCCACTTT
NA	NA	TRBV7-9	TRBJ1-1	CASSFQGKGNTEAFF	TGTGCCAGCAGCTTTCAGGGAAAAGGAAACACTGAAGCTTTCTTT